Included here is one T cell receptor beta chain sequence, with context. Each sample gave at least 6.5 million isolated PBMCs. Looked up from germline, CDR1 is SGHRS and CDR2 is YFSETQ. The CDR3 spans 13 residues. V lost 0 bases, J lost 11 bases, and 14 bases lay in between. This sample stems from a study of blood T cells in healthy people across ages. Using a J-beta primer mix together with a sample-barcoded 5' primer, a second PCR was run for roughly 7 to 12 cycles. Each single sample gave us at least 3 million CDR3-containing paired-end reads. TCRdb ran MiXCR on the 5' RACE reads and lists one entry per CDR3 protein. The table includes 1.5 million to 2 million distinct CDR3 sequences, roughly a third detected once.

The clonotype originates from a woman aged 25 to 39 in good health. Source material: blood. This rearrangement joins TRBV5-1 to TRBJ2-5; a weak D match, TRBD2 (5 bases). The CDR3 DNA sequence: TGCGCCAGCAGCTTGGAGTTAGCTTGGGAGCAGTACTTC. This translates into CASSLELAWEQYF.